This T cell receptor (beta chain) was captured by sequencing in a study of T cell changes during pregnancy in multiple sclerosis. Profiling relied on immunoSEQ multiplex PCR, and the TCRdb table lists in-frame clones only, not all of them. There are about 52,000 clones in the sample; 90% to 95% occur only once, and 0.35% to 0.45% lies in the top ten. Germline assignment: CDR1 MDHEN and CDR2 SYDVKM. V dropped 6 bases and J dropped 1 base, with 18 bases sitting between them. This CDR3 spans 16 amino acids. The chain uses TRBV28 and TRBJ1-2; D perhaps matches TRBD1 (6 bases). The material was CD4+ T cells from peripheral blood mononuclear cells, obtained before pregnancy. The TCR sequence derives from a female donor with multiple sclerosis, enrolled in a pregnancy study. The CDR3 reads CASSRRFGGDNYGYTF. The CDR3 DNA reads as TGTGCCAGCAGCCGACGGTTTGGGGGCGATAACTATGGCTACACCTTC.